The T cell receptor beta chain under discussion was sequenced for a study of shared clonotypes between healthy human individuals. Study summary: Donor ages ranged 18 to 49 years: a couple of women, a few men.

The CDR3 runs 15 residues. CDR1 and CDR2 (germline): SEHNR, FQNEAQ (reference sequence). Trimming removed 1 base from V and 1 base from J; junction bases left unmatched: 2. Assay used: immunoSEQ multiplex PCR; TCRdb lists only in-frame clones, some missing. This table holds roughly 1,100,000 clones, more than 65% found once. The sequenced material came from memory CD4+ T cells sorted from blood. Regarding subset: CD45RA-negative fraction. The sequence derives from a man younger than 35 in good health. V and J are TRBV7-9 and TRBJ2-3; 7 bases are a match to TRBD2. Written as DNA, the CDR3 is TGTGCCAGCAGCTTAGAGAGCGGGGGCACAGATACGCAGTATTTT. The encoded protein is CASSLESGGTDTQYF. Full variable domain (rest looked up from reference TRBV7-9 and TRBJ2-3): DTGVSQNPRHKITKRGQNVTFRCDPISEHNRLYWYRQTLGQGPEFLTYFQNEAQLEKSRLLSDRFSAERPKGSFSTLEIQRTEQGDSAMYLCASSLESGGTDTQYFGPGTRLTVL.